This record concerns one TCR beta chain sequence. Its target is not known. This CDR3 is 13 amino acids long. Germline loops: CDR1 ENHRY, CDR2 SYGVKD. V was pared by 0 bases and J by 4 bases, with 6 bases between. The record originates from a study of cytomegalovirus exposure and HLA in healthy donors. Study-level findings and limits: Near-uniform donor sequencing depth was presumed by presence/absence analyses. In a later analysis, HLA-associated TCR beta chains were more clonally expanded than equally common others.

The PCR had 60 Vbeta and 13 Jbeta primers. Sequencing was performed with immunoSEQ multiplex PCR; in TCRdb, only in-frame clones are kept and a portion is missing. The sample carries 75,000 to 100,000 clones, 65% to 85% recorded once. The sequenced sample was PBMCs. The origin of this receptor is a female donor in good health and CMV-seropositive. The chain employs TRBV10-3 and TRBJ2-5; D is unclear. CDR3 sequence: CAISESHSETQYF. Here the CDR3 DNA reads TGTGCCATCAGTGAGTCTCACTCAGAGACCCAGTACTTC.